This section outlines one T cell receptor (beta chain) sequence together with its context. Libraries were prepared by immunoSEQ multiplex PCR; TCRdb keeps only in-frame clonotypes and omits some of them. The sample includes tens of thousands of clones, around four fifths of them seen just once. CDR3 length equals 15 residues. Looked up from germline, CDR1 is SNHLY and CDR2 is FYNNEI. V dropped 4 bases and J dropped 3; count of bases not matched to a gene: 8. The source of the sample is a study of OX40 agonist ivuxolimab in advanced cancers. The chain carries TRBV2 and TRBJ2-7, with 8 bases lining up with TRBD1. The receptor was derived from an adult with an advanced solid tumor such as melanoma, head and neck, liver or kidney cancer. Sequenced here: CD4+ or CD8+ T cells sorted from blood, sampled in a trial of the OX40 agonist ivuxolimab. CDR3: CASSAEGTGRYEQYF. As DNA, the CDR3 is TGTGCCAGCAGTGCAGAAGGGACAGGCCGCTACGAGCAGTACTTC.